Presented here are 18 T cell receptor beta chains from one specimen sequenced in a study of blood T cell repertoires in COVID-19. Generated by immunoSEQ multiplex PCR, the TCRdb table keeps only in-frame clones and is missing some. The data contain some 120,000 clones, about 80% of them singletons. Sequencing used peripheral blood. The receptor set was obtained from a woman aged 45-60 years with acute or convalescent COVID-19.

On this clone: The sample holds other DNA sequences that translate to the same CDR3. V and J are TRBV29-1 and TRBJ2-4; 10 bases align to TRBD1. Germline values: CDR1 SQVTM, CDR2 ANQGSEA. With 6 bases clipped from V and 1 base from J, the junction kept 9 bases outside the gene matches. The CDR3 covers 16 residues. This chain's CDR3 is CSVTGTGDRAKNIQYF. As DNA, the CDR3 is TGCAGCGTAACCGGGACAGGGGATCGGGCCAAAAACATTCAGTACTTC.

V is TRBV3-1 (or the pseudogene TRBV3-2) and J is TRBJ2-7; D uncertain. V was trimmed by 4 bases and J by 2 bases, leaving 9 bases between them. The germline CDR1 and CDR2 sequences are LGHDT and YNNKEL (reference sequence). The CDR3 covers 13 residues. The CDR3 nucleotides are TGTGCCAGCAGCCCTACTGCTGCCTACGAGCAGTACTTC. Translating gives CASSPTAAYEQYF.

The genes are TRBV5-1 and TRBJ2-2, with no clear D. Trimming left V 2 bases short and J 4 bases short, with 6 bases between. Germline V lookup: CDR1 SGHRS, CDR2 YFSETQ. The CDR3 length is 13 residues. CDR3 residues: CASSLKSTGELFF. The CDR3 bases are TGCGCCAGCAGCTTAAAGAGCACCGGGGAGCTGTTTTTT. Full variable domain (rest looked up from reference TRBV5-1 and TRBJ2-2): KAGVTQTPRYLIKTRGQQVTLSCSPISGHRSVSWYQQTPGQGLQFLFEYFSETQRNKGNFPGRFSGRQFSNSRSEMNVSTLELGDSALYLCASSLKSTGELFFGEGSRLTVL.

The rearrangement uses TRBV12-3 or TRBV12-4 and TRBJ1-2; weak D call: TRBD1 (5 bases). CDR3 length: 12 residues. V was clipped by 5 bases and J by 8 bases, with 12 bases between them. CDR3 bases: TGTGCCAGCAGTCTCGGGGGGAACGGCTACACCTTC. This gives the protein CASSLGGNGYTF.

The chain combines TRBV5-5 with TRBJ1-2; D gene unclear. The V and J ends lost 4 bases and 4 bases respectively, with 5 bases between them. Germline loops: CDR1 SGHKS, CDR2 YYEKEE (reference sequence). This CDR3 contains 11 residues. The CDR3 reads CASSLLYGYTF. The DNA for the CDR3 is TGTGCCAGCAGCCTACTCTATGGCTACACCTTC.

The J gene is TRBJ2-7, the V gene TRBV27, with 8 bases identical to TRBD1. The V gene's germline CDR1 is MNHEY and CDR2 SMNVEV (reference sequence). The CDR3 is 15 residues long. J gave up 0 bases and V 9 bases, and 10 bases lay outside the gene matches. CDR3 in amino acids: CASKKSGQVSYEQYF. DNA for the CDR3: TGTGCCAGTAAAAAATCGGGACAGGTCTCCTACGAGCAGTACTTC.

This chain uses TRBV20-1 with TRBJ1-1; a weak D match, TRBD1 (5 bases). Germline V gives CDR1 DFQATT, CDR2 SNEGSKA (reference sequence). V was cut by 3 bases and J by 3 bases, with 11 bases left in between. The CDR3 contains 13 residues. Here the CDR3 DNA reads TGCAGTGCTAGTGGGACTCCTTACACTGAAGCTTTCTTT. As protein: CSASGTPYTEAFF.

In DNA form, the CDR3 reads TGTGCCAGCAGTGAGATACAGGGGGTTGAAGCTTTCTTT. Translation gives CASSEIQGVEAFF. The V and J genes are TRBV6-1 and TRBJ1-1; 8 nucleotides match TRBD1. Losses at the gene ends were 3 bases for V and 7 bases for J; bases not matched to a gene: 4. This CDR3 comprises 13 residues. The germline V gene has CDR1 MNHNS and CDR2 SASEGT.

This clone turned up a few times. This chain links TRBV7-9 with TRBJ1-5, with 7 nucleotides matching TRBD1. The V gene end was trimmed by 5 bases and the J gene end by 1 base; junction bases not matched to a gene: 5. Germline CDR1 and CDR2: SEHNR and FQNEAQ (reference sequence). The CDR3 has 15 residues. CDR3 DNA sequence: TGTGCCAGCAGCCCGAAACAGGGGAGCAATCAGCCCCAGCATTTT. Amino acid sequence: CASSPKQGSNQPQHF.

As for this clone: One end of the junction does not line up with germline, which may come from a read error. The V and J genes are TRBV5-1 and TRBJ2-3, with 7 bases matching TRBD2. Germline CDR1 is SGHRS and CDR2 is YFSETQ. The CDR3 totals 14 residues. In nucleotides, the CDR3 is TGCGCCAGCAGCAAGGAGCGGGGTACAGATACACAGTATTTT. This sequence encodes CASSKERGTDTQYF. Full variable domain (remainder filled in from reference TRBV5-1 and TRBJ2-3): KAGVTQTPRYLIKTRGQQVTLSCSPISGHRSVSWYQQTPGQGLQFLFEYFSETQRNKGNFPGRFSGRQFSNSRSEMNVSTLELGDSALYLCASSKERGTDTQYFGPGTRLTVL.

Many counts were recorded for this clone. CDR3 coding DNA: TGTGCCAGTAGTATCGGGGGGGGCGAATACAATGAGCAGTTCTTC. Encoded protein: CASSIGGGEYNEQFF. The chain carries TRBV19 and TRBJ2-1; 8 bases align to TRBD2. J gave up 4 bases and V 3 bases, and 5 bases lay outside the gene matches. The CDR3 sequence is 15 residues long. Germline V gene lookup returns CDR1 LNHDA and CDR2 SQIVND (reference sequence). The whole variable domain, filled in from reference TRBV19 and TRBJ2-1, reads DGGITQSPKYLFRKEGQNVTLSCEQNLNHDAMYWYRQDPGQGLRLIYYSQIVNDFQKGDIAEGYSVSREKKESFPLTVTSAQKNPTAFYLCASSIGGGEYNEQFFGPGTRLTVL.

About this clone: Likely a read error: the CDR3 ends without its conserved phenylalanine or tryptophan. Because the CDR3's place on the DNA is in doubt, the DNA is left out and the CDR3 is given as listed by TCRdb. This rearrangement joins TRBV30 to TRBJ1-2; the table calls TRBD1, which could not be checked here. CDR1 and CDR2 from the germline V gene are GTSNPN and SVGIG (reference sequence). The CDR3 spans 12 residues, counting both ends. The CDR3 protein is CAWSVRGDRVRL.

This clone was picked up one time. The V call is TRBV7-8, the J call TRBJ1-6, with D possibly matching TRBD1 (6 bases). Per the germline V gene, CDR1 is SGHVS and CDR2 is FQNEAQ. Trimming removed 5 bases at V and 3 bases at J, with 11 bases between. The CDR3 is 15 residues long. The CDR3 nucleotides read TGTGCCAGCAGCCCCCGACAGGACTATAATTCACCCCTCCACTTT. Protein: CASSPRQDYNSPLHF.

This chain uses TRBV5-1 with TRBJ2-6; D is unclear. CDR1 and CDR2 (germline): SGHRS, YFSETQ. This CDR3 is 14 amino acids long. V was trimmed by 7 bases and J by 0 bases, leaving 8 bases between them. The CDR3 is CASQVVSGANVLTF. CDR3 in DNA: TGCGCCAGCCAAGTAGTCTCTGGGGCCAACGTCCTGACTTTC.

This clone appeared a single time. This chain links TRBV30 with TRBJ1-2, with TRBD1 matching over 7 bases. V shed 1 base, J shed 8 bases, and the junction held 13 bases outside the gene matches. The CDR3 has 15 amino acids. The germline CDR1 and CDR2 sequences are GTSNPN and SVGIG (reference sequence). The CDR3 protein is CAWSAPGQSLGGYTF. The CDR3 DNA sequence: TGTGCCTGGAGTGCTCCGGGACAGAGTCTTGGAGGCTACACCTTC.

The gene calls are TRBV5-6 and TRBJ2-7; TRBD1 agrees at 9 bases. J was trimmed by 7 bases and V by 3 bases; bases with no gene match: 8. Germline CDR1 and CDR2: SGHDT and YYEEEE. There are 14 residues in the CDR3. The CDR3 reads CASSYGTGLGEQYF. Here the CDR3 DNA reads TGTGCCAGCAGCTATGGGACAGGGCTTGGGGAGCAGTACTTC. Together with reference TRBV5-6 and TRBJ2-7, the CDR3 gives the full variable domain: DAGVTQSPTHLIKTRGQQVTLRCSPKSGHDTVSWYQQALGQGPQFIFQYYEEEERQRGNFPDRFSGHQFPNYSSELNVNALLLGDSALYLCASSYGTGLGEQYFGPGTRLTVT.

The J gene is TRBJ1-2, the V gene TRBV6-1, with TRBD1 identical over 8 bases. The CDR3 loop spans 15 amino acids. Germline V gene lookup returns CDR1 MNHNS and CDR2 SASEGT. With V trimmed by 2 bases and J by 0 bases, 2 bases remained unmatched. The CDR3 loop reads CASSEQTGANYGYTF. The CDR3 bases are TGTGCCAGCAGTGAACAGACAGGGGCTAACTATGGCTACACCTTC.

This chain connects TRBV7-8 to TRBJ1-1; possible D gene TRBD1, 6 bases. The CDR3 loop spans 14 amino acids. Germline V gene sequence: CDR1 SGHVS, CDR2 FQNEAQ. Trimming stripped 3 bases from V and 10 bases from J, with 18 bases between. CDR3 sequence reads: CASSLAGAQRGAFF. The CDR3 DNA is TGTGCCAGCAGCTTGGCGGGGGCCCAACGGGGAGCTTTCTTT.